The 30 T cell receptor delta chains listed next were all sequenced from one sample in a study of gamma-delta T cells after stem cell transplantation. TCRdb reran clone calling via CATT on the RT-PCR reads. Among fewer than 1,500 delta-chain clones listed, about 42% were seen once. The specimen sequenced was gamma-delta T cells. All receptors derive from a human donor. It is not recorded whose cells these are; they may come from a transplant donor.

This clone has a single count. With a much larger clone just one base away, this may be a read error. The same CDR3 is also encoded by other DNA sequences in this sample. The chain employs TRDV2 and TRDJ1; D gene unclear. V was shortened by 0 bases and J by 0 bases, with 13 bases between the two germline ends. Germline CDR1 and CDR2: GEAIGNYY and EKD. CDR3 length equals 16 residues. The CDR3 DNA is TGTGCCTGTGACACCCTCGGCTCCACCTACACCGATAAACTCATCTTT. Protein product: CACDTLGSTYTDKLIF.

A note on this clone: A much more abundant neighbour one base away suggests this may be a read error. CDR3 region: CACDTLLGDEYTDKLIF. CDR3 nucleotide sequence: TGTGCCTGTGACACCCTACTGGGGGATGAGTACACCGATAAACTCATCTTT. This chain uses TRDV2 with TRDJ1; 10 bases line up with TRDD3. Trimming took 0 bases from V and 0 from J; bases not matched to a gene: 6. Germline values: CDR1 GEAIGNYY, CDR2 EKD. The CDR3 runs 17 residues.

Here the CDR3 DNA reads TGTGCCTGTGACACGCTTACTGGGGGATCCCACACCGATAAACTCATCTTT. It is translated as CACDTLTGGSHTDKLIF. J is TRDJ1 and V is TRDV2; 10 bases map to TRDD3. CDR1 and CDR2 (germline): GEAIGNYY, EKD. Germline trimming cut 1 base from V and 0 bases from J; bases unmatched to any gene: 7. The CDR3 has 17 residues.

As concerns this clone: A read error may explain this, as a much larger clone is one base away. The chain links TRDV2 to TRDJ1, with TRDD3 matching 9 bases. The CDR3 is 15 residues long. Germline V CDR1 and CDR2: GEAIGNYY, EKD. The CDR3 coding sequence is TGTGCCTGTGACCTACTGGGGGACCCCACCGATAACCTCATCTTT. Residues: CACDLLGDPTDNLIF.

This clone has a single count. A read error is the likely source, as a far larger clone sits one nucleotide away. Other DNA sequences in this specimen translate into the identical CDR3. CDR3: CALGEPGPCTGGCGRLIF. The CDR3 nucleotides read TGTGCTCTTGGGGAACCAGGCCCCTGCACTGGGGGATGTGGGAGACTCATCTTT. V gene TRDV1 combines with J gene TRDJ1; TRDD3 matches at 10 bases. This CDR3 contains 18 residues. The V segment lost 1 base and the J segment 10 bases; nucleotides outside the gene matches: 18. Per germline, CDR1 TSWWSYY and CDR2 QGS.

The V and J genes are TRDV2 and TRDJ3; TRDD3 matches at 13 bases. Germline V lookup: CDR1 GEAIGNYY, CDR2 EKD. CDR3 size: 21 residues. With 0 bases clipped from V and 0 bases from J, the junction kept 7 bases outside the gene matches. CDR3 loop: CACDTATGGYARSWDTRQMFF. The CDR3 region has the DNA TGTGCCTGTGACACCGCAACTGGGGGATACGCACGCTCCTGGGACACCCGACAGATGTTTTTC.

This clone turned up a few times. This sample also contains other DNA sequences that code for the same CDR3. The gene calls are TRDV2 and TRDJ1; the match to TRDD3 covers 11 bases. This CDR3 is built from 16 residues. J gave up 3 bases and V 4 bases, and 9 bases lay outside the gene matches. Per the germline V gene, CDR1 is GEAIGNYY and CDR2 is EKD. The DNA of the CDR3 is TGTGCCTGTGAGCGACTGGGGGATATCCCTCCCGATAAACTCATCTTT. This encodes CACERLGDIPPDKLIF.

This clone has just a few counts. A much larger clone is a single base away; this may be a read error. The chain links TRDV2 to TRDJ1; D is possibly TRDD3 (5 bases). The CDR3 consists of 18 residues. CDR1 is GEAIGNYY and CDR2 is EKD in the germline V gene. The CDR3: CARDTVGTPGRYTDKLIF. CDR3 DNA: TGTGCCCGTGACACCGTGGGGACCCCAGGCCGATACACCGATAAACTCATCTTT.

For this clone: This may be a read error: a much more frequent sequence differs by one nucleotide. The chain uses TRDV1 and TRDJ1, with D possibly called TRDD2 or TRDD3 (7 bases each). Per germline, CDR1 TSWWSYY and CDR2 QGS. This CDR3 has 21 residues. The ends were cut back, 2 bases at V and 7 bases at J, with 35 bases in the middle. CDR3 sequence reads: CALGEASFLLPYWGPPGKLIF. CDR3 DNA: TGTGCTCTTGGGGAAGCCTCCTTCCTGCTGCCTTACTGGGGCCCTCCGGGTAAACTCATCTTT.

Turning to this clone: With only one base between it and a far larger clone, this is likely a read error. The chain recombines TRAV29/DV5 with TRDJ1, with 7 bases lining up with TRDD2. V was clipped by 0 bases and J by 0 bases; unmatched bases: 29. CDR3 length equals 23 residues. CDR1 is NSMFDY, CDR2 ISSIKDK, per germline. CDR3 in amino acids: CAASVASYPLRDGGFFNTDKLIF. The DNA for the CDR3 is TGTGCAGCAAGCGTGGCTTCCTATCCCCTGAGGGATGGCGGTTTCTTTAACACCGATAAACTCATCTTT.

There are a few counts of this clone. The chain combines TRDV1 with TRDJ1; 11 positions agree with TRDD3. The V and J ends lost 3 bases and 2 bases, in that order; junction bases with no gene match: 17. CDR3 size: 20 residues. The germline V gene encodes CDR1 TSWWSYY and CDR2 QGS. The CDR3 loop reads CALGDPSYFWGIPKTDKLIF. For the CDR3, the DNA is TGTGCTCTTGGGGACCCTTCTTACTTCTGGGGGATACCCAAAACCGATAAACTCATCTTT.

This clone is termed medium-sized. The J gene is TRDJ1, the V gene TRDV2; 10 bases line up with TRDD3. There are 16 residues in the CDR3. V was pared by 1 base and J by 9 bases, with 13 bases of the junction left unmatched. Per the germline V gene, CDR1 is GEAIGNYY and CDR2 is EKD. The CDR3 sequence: CACDTVGLLGDGQLIF. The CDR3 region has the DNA TGTGCCTGTGACACGGTTGGATTACTGGGGGATGGTCAACTCATCTTT.

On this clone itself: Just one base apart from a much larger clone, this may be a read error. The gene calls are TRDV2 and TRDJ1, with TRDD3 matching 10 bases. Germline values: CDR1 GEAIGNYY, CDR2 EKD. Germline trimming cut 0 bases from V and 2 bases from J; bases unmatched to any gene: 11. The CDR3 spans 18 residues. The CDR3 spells CACDTVQMGDTGTDKLIF. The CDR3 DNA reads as TGTGCCTGTGACACCGTTCAAATGGGGGATACTGGGACCGATAAACTCATCTTT.

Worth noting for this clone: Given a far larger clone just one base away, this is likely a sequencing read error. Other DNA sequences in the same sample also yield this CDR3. CDR3 DNA sequence: TGTGCCTGTGACACCGTGAGTGGATGGGGGACCCCGCTTCGTTTGTCGTCCTGGGACACCCGACAGATGTTTTTC. It is translated as CACDTVSGWGTPLRLSSWDTRQMFF. The chain employs TRDV2 and TRDJ3; 7 bases agree with TRDD3. The CDR3 runs 25 residues. J was trimmed by 1 base and V by 0 bases; bases with no gene match: 26. In germline, CDR1 is GEAIGNYY, CDR2 EKD.

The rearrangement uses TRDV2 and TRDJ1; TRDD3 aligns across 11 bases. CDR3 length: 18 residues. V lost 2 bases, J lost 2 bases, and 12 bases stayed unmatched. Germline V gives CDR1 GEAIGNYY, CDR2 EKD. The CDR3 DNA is TGTGCCTGTGACAACCTCCTGGGGGATACTACGAAGACCGATAAACTCATCTTT. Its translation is CACDNLLGDTTKTDKLIF.

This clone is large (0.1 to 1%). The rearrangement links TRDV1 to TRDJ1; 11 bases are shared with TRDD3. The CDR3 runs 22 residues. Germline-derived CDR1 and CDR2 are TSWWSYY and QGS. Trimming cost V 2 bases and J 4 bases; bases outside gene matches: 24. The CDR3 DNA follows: TGTGCTCTTGGGGAAGACATATTCCTCTATTGGGGGATACGGATCTGGAGCGATAAACTCATCTTT. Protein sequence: CALGEDIFLYWGIRIWSDKLIF.

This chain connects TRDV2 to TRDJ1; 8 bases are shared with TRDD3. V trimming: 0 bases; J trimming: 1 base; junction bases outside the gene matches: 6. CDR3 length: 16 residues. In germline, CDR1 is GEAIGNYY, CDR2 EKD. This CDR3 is CACDTVLGVPTDKLIF. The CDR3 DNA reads TGTGCCTGTGACACCGTACTGGGGGTCCCCACCGATAAACTCATCTTT.

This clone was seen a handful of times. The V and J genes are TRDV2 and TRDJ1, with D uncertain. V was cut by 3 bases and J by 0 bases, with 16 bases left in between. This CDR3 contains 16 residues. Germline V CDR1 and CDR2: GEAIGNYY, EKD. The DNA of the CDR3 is TGTGCCTGTGACGTTTTAGGAGAATTCAACACCGATAAACTCATCTTT. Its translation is CACDVLGEFNTDKLIF.

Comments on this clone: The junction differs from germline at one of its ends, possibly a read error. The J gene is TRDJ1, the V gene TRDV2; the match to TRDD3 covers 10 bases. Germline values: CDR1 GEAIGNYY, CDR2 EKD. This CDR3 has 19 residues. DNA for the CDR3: TGTGCCTGTGACTCCTTAGAAGGTACTGGGGGATCTTACGCCGATAACCTCATCTTT. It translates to CACDSLEGTGGSYADNLIF.

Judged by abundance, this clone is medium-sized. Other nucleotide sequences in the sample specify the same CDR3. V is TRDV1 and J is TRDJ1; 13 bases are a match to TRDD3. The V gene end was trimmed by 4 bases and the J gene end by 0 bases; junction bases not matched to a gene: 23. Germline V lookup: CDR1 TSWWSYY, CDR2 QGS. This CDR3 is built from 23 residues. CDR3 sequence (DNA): TGTGCTCTTGGGGGAACAACTTCCTACCAGTACTGGGGGATACGCTTTTACACCGATAAACTCATCTTT. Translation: CALGGTTSYQYWGIRFYTDKLIF.

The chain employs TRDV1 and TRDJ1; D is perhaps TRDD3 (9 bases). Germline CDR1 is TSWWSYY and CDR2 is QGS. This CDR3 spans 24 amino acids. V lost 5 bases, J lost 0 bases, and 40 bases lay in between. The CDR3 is CALGNIGTNFLPYDWGTYTDKLIF. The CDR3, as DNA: TGTGCTCTTGGGAACATCGGAACCAACTTCCTACCCTATGACTGGGGGACTTACACCGATAAACTCATCTTT.

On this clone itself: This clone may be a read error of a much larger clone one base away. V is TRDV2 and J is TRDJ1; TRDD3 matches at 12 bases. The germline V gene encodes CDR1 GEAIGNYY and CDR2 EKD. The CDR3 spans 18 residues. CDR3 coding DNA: TGTGCCCGTGACACTCTTTTACTGGGGGATACACTCACCGATAAACTCATCTTT. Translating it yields CARDTLLLGDTLTDKLIF.

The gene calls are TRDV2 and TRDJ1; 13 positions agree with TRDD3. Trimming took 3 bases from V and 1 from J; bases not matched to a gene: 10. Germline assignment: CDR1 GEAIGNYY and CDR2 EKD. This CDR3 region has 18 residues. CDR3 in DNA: TGTGCCTGTGACTCAGTACTGGGGGATACGCGAGGCACCGATAAACTCATCTTT. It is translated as CACDSVLGDTRGTDKLIF.

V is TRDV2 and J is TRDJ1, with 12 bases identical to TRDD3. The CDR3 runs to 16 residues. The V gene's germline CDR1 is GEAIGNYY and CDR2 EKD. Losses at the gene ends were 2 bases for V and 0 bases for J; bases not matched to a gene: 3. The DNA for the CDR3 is TGTGCCTGTGACATGCTGGGGGATACGTACACCGATAAACTCATCTTT. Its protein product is CACDMLGDTYTDKLIF.

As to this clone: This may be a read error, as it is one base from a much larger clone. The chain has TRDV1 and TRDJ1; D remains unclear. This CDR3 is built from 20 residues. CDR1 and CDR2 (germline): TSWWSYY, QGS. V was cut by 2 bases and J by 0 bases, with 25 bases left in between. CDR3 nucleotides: TGTGCTCTTGGGGAAAGGCGCTCCTGGTTACTGTGGGCTTACACCGATAAACTCATCTTT. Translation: CALGERRSWLLWAYTDKLIF.

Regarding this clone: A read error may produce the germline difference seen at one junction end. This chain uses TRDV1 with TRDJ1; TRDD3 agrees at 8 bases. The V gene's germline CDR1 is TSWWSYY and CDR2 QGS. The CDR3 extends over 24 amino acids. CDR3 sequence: CALGELGFGETGLGVGLITGKLIF. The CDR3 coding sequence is TGTGCTCTTGGGGAACTAGGGTTCGGTGAGACCGGACTGGGGGTTGGCCTAATCACCGGTAAACTCATCTTT.

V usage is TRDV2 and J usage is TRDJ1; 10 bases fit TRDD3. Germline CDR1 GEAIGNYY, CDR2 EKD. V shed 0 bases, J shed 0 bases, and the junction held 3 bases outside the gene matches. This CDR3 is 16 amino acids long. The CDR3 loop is CACDTVGDTDTDKLIF. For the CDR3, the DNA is TGTGCCTGTGACACCGTGGGGGATACTGACACCGATAAACTCATCTTT.

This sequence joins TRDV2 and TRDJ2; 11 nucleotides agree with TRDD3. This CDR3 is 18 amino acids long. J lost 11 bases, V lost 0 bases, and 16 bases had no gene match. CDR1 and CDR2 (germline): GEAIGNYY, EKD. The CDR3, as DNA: TGTGCCTGTGACACCGTAGCAGGAGTGGGGGATACGCTGAGTCAACTCTTCTTT. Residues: CACDTVAGVGDTLSQLFF.

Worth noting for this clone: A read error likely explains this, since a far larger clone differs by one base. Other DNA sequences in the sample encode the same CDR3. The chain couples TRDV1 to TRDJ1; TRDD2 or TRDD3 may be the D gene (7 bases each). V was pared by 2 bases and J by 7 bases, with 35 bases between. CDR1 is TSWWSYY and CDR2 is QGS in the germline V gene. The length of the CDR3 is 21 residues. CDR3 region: CALGEASFLLTYWGPPGKLIF. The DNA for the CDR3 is TGTGCTCTTGGGGAAGCCTCCTTCCTGCTAACTTACTGGGGCCCTCCGGGTAAACTCATCTTT.

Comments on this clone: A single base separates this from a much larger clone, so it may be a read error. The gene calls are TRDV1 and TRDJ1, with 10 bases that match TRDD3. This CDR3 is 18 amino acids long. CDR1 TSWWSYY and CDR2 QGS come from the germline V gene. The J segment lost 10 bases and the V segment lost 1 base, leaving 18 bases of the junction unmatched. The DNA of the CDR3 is TGTGCTCTTGGGGAACCAGGCCCCTGTACTGGGGGATGTGGGATACTCATCTTT. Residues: CALGEPGPCTGGCGILIF.